This T cell receptor beta chain came from a study of blood T cell repertoires in COVID-19. Overall study context: Samples taken during acute and convalescent COVID-19 were collected in the United States, Italy and Spain. The analysed material was cDNA or gDNA that came from T cells, B-cell-depleted T cells, or PBMCs.

Unmatched junction bases numbered 6, after V lost 8 bases and J lost 5 bases. Germline CDR1 and CDR2: LNHDA and SQIVND (reference sequence). This CDR3 is 13 amino acids long. The study drew participants aged about 18 to 89 years from fewer than 30 US areas. In the study's own analysis: Amplification of reference gene primers provided the estimated nucleated cell counts. Sequencing used immunoSEQ multiplex PCR; TCRdb keeps in-frame clones, though not all of them. That table gives V, J and clone size, and the DNA gave D and trimming. The table records some 310,000 clones, around 92% of them present only once.

Sequenced sample: PBMCs or T cells enriched from blood (not recorded which). This clonotype was obtained from a woman in her 30s who had recovered from COVID-19. The chain links TRBV19 to TRBJ2-7; TRBD1 matches 10 bases. The CDR3 here is CASGKTGGDEQYF. CDR3 in DNA: TGTGCCAGTGGGAAGACAGGGGGCGACGAGCAGTACTTC.